This paragraph reports one T cell receptor (beta chain). The data are from a study of blood T cells in healthy people across ages. The CDR3 is 14 residues long. Germline lookup yields CDR1 LNHNV and CDR2 YYDKDF (reference sequence). The ends were cut back, 6 bases at V and 7 bases at J, with 15 bases in the middle. A second 7 to 11 cycle PCR used barcoded and J-beta primers. A tag from a template-switch adaptor with 12 random nucleotides marked each cDNA molecule. From the 5' RACE reads, TCRdb called clonotypes with MiXCR, one entry per CDR3 protein. The sample has about 2 million distinct CDR3 sequences, roughly 50% seen once.

V is TRBV15 and J is TRBJ1-4; D is possibly TRBD1 (5 bases). The sequencing input was blood. This TCR derives from a woman in her thirties or forties in good health. The CDR3 DNA follows: TGTGCCACCAGAGGTGCGAGGGGAGTTGAAAAACTGTTTTTT. Translating gives CATRGARGVEKLFF.